Reported below is one TCR beta chain. The same CDR3 can be traced to other DNA sequences in this sample. Germline V gene data show CDR1 as MDHEN and CDR2 as SYDVKM. The CDR3 totals 13 residues. The ends were cut back, 3 bases at V and 2 bases at J, with 8 bases in the middle. The source of the sample is a study of shared clonotypes between healthy human individuals. Across several immunoSEQ plates, the genomic DNA of each subset was split evenly. The replicate PCRs on unsorted PBMC were given 250 to 300 ng DNA, which is 30,000 to 35,000 T cell genomes. Authors' data handling: Junction-only immunoSEQ data arrived without quality scores, meaning filtering differed. Assay used: immunoSEQ multiplex PCR; TCRdb lists only in-frame clones, some missing. The DNA was the basis for D and trimming; V, J and clone size are from that table. This repertoire shows about 480,000 clones, 79% found once; its top ten account for 10% to 15%.

The sample comprised PBMCs. The origin of this receptor is a woman in her thirties or forties in good health. Some clones in this sample may be carry-over from other donors' samples. The chain employs TRBV28 and TRBJ2-7, with D hard to call. The CDR3: CASSLRGPYEQYF. The CDR3 coding sequence is TGTGCCAGCAGTTTGCGCGGACCCTACGAGCAGTACTTC.